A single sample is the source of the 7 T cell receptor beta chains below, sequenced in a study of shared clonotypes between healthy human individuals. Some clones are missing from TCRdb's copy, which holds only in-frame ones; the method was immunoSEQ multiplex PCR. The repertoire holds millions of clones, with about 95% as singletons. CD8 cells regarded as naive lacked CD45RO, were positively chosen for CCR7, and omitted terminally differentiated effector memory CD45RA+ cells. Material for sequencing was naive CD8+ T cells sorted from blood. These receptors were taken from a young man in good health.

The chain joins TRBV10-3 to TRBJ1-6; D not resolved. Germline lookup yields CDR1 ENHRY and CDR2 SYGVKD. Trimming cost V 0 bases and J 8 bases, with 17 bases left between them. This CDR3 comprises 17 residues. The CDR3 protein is CAISESPGPALDSPLHF. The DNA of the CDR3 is TGTGCCATCAGTGAGTCGCCGGGCCCCGCATTGGATTCACCCCTCCACTTT.

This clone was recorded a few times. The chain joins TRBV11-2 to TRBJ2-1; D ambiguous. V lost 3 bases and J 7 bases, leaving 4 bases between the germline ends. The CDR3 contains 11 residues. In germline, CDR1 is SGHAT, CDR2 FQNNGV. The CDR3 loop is CASSFINEQFF. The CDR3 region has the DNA TGTGCCAGCAGCTTTATAAATGAGCAGTTCTTC.

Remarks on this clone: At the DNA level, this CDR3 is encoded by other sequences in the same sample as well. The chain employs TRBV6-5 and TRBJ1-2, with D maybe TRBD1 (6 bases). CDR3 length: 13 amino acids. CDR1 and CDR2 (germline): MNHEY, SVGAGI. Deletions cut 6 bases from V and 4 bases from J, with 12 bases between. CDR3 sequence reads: CASSLQGGYGYTF. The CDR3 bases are TGTGCCAGCAGCCTACAGGGAGGCTATGGCTACACCTTC.

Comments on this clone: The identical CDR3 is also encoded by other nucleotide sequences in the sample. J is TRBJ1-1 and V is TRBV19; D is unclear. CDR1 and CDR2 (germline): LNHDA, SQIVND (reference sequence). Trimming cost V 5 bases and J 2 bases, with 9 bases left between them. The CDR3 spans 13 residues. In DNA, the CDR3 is TGTGCCAGTAGTTCAACGGTCAACACTGAAGCTTTCTTT. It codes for CASSSTVNTEAFF.

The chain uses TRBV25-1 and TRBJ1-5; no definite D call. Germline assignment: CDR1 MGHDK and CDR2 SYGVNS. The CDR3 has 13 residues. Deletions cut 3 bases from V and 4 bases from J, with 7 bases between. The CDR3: CASSDGDNQPQHF. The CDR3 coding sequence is TGTGCCAGCAGTGACGGCGATAATCAGCCCCAGCATTTT.

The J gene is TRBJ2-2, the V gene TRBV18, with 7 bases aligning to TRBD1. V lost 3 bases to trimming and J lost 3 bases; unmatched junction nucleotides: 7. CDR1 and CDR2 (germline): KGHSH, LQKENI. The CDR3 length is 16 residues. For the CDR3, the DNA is TGTGCCAGCTCACCGGCCGGGACAGCTTACACCGGGGAGCTGTTTTTT. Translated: CASSPAGTAYTGELFF.

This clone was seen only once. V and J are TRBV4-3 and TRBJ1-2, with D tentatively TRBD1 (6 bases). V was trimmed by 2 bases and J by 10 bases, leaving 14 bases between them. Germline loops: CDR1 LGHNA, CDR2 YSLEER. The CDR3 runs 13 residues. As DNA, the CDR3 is TGCGCCAGCAGCCAAACCGGGGGGGGCGACTACACCTTC. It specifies CASSQTGGGDYTF.